Below, 16 T cell receptor beta chains from the same sample are listed, as sequenced in a study of monozygotic twins with inflammatory bowel disease. No DNA is given; TCRdb re-called the 5' RACE reads and lists each CDR3 protein once. There are about 140,000 distinct CDR3 sequences in the sample, with 0.95% to 1.5% held by the top ten. The sample comprised blood. The receptors derive from a human donor with ulcerative colitis or Crohn's disease, or a healthy co-twin of an affected twin (not recorded which).

This chain joins TRBV7-8 and TRBJ1-6; the D call of TRBD1 rests on TCRdb alone, since no DNA is present to check it. Per the germline V gene, CDR1 is SGHVS and CDR2 is FQNEAQ. The CDR3 has 14 amino acids. This CDR3 is CASSREGRGSTLHF.

This rearrangement joins TRBV3-1 to TRBJ1-1; absent DNA, TCRdb's TRBD1 call cannot be checked. This CDR3 has 18 residues. CDR1 is LGHDT and CDR2 is YNNKEL in the germline V gene (reference sequence). CDR3 sequence reads: CASSQADRGAVGRTEAFF. The whole variable domain, remainder taken from reference TRBV3-1 and TRBJ1-1, is DTAVSQTPKYLVTQMGNDKSIKCEQNLGHDTMYWYKQDSKKFLKIMFSYNNKELIINETVPNRFSPKSPDKAHLNLHINSLELGDSAVYFCASSQADRGAVGRTEAFFGQGTRLTVV.

V and J are TRBV5-1 and TRBJ2-1; as DNA is missing, the TRBD2 call by TCRdb cannot be tested. The CDR3 is 14 amino acids. The germline CDR1 and CDR2 sequences are SGHRS and YFSETQ. CDR3 amino acids: CASSLVGGSPEQFF.

The chain recombines TRBV5-1 with TRBJ1-6; lacking DNA, the TRBD1 call made by TCRdb goes unchecked. The germline V gene encodes CDR1 SGHRS and CDR2 YFSETQ. There are 18 residues in the CDR3. The CDR3 loop is CASSSGTGTSSYNSPLHF. Full variable domain (rest looked up from reference TRBV5-1 and TRBJ1-6): KAGVTQTPRYLIKTRGQQVTLSCSPISGHRSVSWYQQTPGQGLQFLFEYFSETQRNKGNFPGRFSGRQFSNSRSEMNVSTLELGDSALYLCASSSGTGTSSYNSPLHFGNGTRLTVT.

This chain connects TRBV5-4 to TRBJ2-3. The CDR3 has 12 residues. CDR1 SGHNT and CDR2 YYREEE come from the germline V gene (reference sequence). This CDR3 reads CASTGRTDTQYF.

V gene TRBV15 combines with J gene TRBJ2-7; lacking DNA, the TRBD1 call made by TCRdb goes unchecked. Germline-derived CDR1 and CDR2 are LNHNV and YYDKDF (reference sequence). CDR3 length: 16 amino acids. CDR3 amino acids: CATSRESRGFLYEQYF.

This chain uses TRBV19 with TRBJ2-4; the D call from TCRdb, TRBD2, cannot be confirmed without DNA. Germline V gives CDR1 LNHDA, CDR2 SQIVND (reference sequence). The CDR3 sequence is 14 residues long. This CDR3 is CASGRATAKNIQYF.

The V call is TRBV12-3 or TRBV12-4, the J call TRBJ2-1; TCRdb calls TRBD2, which cannot be checked without DNA. This CDR3 contains 16 residues. The chain's CDR3 is CASSGTSGPGMGEQFF.

The V gene is TRBV29-1, the J gene TRBJ1-2; lacking DNA, the TRBD1 call made by TCRdb goes unchecked. Germline CDR1 is SQVTM and CDR2 is ANQGSEA. This CDR3 is 13 amino acids long. This chain's CDR3 is CSVEWGDLYGYTF.

CDR3 residues: CASSPLWGVTEAFF. The V and J genes are TRBV3-1 and TRBJ1-1; TCRdb proposes TRBD1, but this gene call is untestable without DNA. CDR3 length: 14 amino acids. Germline CDR1 is LGHDT and CDR2 is YNNKEL (reference sequence).

The rearrangement joins TRBV10-3 to TRBJ2-3; the D call of TRBD1 rests on TCRdb alone, since no DNA is present to check it. The CDR3 extends over 15 amino acids. CDR1 is ENHRY and CDR2 is SYGVKD in the germline V gene. The CDR3 sequence is CAISGAGGKADTQYF.

The chain uses TRBV6-2 or TRBV6-3 and TRBJ2-2; TCRdb gives TRBD2 as the D gene, but with no DNA this cannot be confirmed. The CDR3 sequence is 17 residues long. Looked up from germline, CDR1 is MNHEY and CDR2 is SVGEGT. The CDR3 loop is CASSSGLAGGRTGELFF.

The V gene is TRBV14, the J gene TRBJ1-6; TCRdb selects TRBD1, and the lack of DNA leaves this call unchecked. CDR1 SGHDN and CDR2 FVKESK come from the germline V gene. This CDR3 spans 14 amino acids. The CDR3 region is CASSLTGYNSPLHF.

The J gene is TRBJ2-7, the V gene TRBV7-2. Germline loops: CDR1 SGHTA, CDR2 FQGNSA. CDR3 size: 14 residues. The CDR3 region is CASSLGPTPYEQYF.

V usage is TRBV20-1 and J usage is TRBJ2-1; TCRdb's D call, TRBD2, is unchecked because there is no DNA. Per the germline V gene, CDR1 is DFQATT and CDR2 is SNEGSKA (reference sequence). The CDR3 has 13 residues. The CDR3 spells CSAFRLAGVEQFF.

The genes are TRBV11-2 and TRBJ2-4; TCRdb calls TRBD1, which cannot be checked without DNA. CDR3 length equals 17 residues. Germline-derived CDR1 and CDR2 are SGHAT and FQNNGV. The CDR3 region is CASSLDRTGSSKNIQYF.